The clone carrying this T cell receptor (beta chain) was recorded at least ten times. Its antigen is not known. The data were obtained in a study of blood T cells in healthy people across ages. Findings and limits, study-wide: PBMCs that were unsorted prevented a conclusive naive versus antigen-experienced comparison.

Trimming stripped 4 bases from V and 2 bases from J, with 9 bases between. The CDR3 is made up of 12 amino acids. Germline assignment: CDR1 SQVTM and CDR2 ANQGSEA. The second PCR ran about 6 to 12 cycles with a sample-barcoded 5' primer and J-beta primers. TCRdb re-derived calls from the 5' RACE reads in MiXCR, one entry per CDR3 protein. This table holds 800,000 to 950,000 distinct CDR3 sequences, under 35% found once. These data are also associated with another study on T cells of mothers and their children. From that second work: Extracted RNA, in its entirety, went into cDNA synthesis at 1.5 ug per 15 ul.

Material for sequencing was blood. The source is a woman aged 40 to 55 in good health. V is TRBV29-1 and J is TRBJ2-7, with a tentative D call TRBD2 (5 bases). CDR3 sequence: CSVGGQTYEQYF. CDR3 DNA sequence: TGCAGCGTTGGCGGGCAGACCTACGAGCAGTACTTC.